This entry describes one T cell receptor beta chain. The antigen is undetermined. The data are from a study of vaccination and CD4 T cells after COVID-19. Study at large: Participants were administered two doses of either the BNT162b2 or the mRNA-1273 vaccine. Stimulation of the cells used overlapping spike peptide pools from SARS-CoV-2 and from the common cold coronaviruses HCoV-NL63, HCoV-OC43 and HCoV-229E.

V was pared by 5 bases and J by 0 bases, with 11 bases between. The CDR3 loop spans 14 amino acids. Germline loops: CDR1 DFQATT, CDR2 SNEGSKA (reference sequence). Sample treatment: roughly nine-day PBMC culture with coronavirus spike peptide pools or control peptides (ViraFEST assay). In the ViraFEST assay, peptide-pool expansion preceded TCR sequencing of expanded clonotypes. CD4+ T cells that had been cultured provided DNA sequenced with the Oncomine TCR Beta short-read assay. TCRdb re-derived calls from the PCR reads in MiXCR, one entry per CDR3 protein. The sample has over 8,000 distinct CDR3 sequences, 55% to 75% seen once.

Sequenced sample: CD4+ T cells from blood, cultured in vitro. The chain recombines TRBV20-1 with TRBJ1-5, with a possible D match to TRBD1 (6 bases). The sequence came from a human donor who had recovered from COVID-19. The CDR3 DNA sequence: TGCAGTGCTGGGACACGTTATAGCAATCAGCCCCAGCATTTT. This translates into CSAGTRYSNQPQHF.